Presented here are 8 T cell receptor beta chains from one specimen sequenced in a study of blood T cells in healthy people across ages. A sample-barcoded 5' primer and a J-beta primer mix were used in a second PCR of roughly 7 to 12 cycles. TCRdb reprocessed the 5' RACE reads with MiXCR, giving one entry per CDR3 protein. The sample has 1.5 million to 2 million distinct CDR3 sequences, approximately 28% seen once. Sequences were obtained from blood. The receptors derive from a young woman in good health.

This clonotype was detected only a few times. The chain couples TRBV3-1 to TRBJ2-5, with D maybe TRBD2 (6 bases). The CDR3 runs 15 residues. Trimming removed 6 bases from V and 3 bases from J, with 17 bases in between. Germline CDR1 reads LGHDT; CDR2 reads YNNKEL (reference sequence). The chain's CDR3 is CASSRTSREEETQYF. CDR3 coding DNA: TGTGCCAGCAGTCGCACATCGAGGGAGGAAGAGACCCAGTACTTC.

This clonotype occurred a few times. The chain links TRBV24-1 to TRBJ2-5; D call uncertain. The V and J ends lost 3 bases and 2 bases respectively, with 6 bases between them. Germline-derived CDR1 and CDR2 are KGHDR and SFDVKD. This CDR3 contains 13 residues. The CDR3 nucleotides read TGTGCCACCAGTGATCAGCCTCAAGAGACCCAGTACTTC. It codes for CATSDQPQETQYF.

The chain joins TRBV27 to TRBJ1-1; 8 bases line up with TRBD1. In germline, CDR1 is MNHEY, CDR2 SMNVEV (reference sequence). This CDR3 spans 12 amino acids. V trimming: 8 bases; J trimming: 5 bases; junction bases outside the gene matches: 4. The CDR3 loop is CASWTGRTEAFF. CDR3 bases: TGTGCCAGCTGGACAGGGAGGACTGAAGCTTTCTTT.

The chain recombines TRBV28 with TRBJ2-3; 9 positions agree with TRBD2. The V and J ends lost 3 bases and 2 bases, in that order; junction bases with no gene match: 6. The CDR3 extends over 16 amino acids. Germline CDR1 and CDR2: MDHEN and SYDVKM. CDR3: CASSFSGLANTDTQYF. CDR3 in DNA: TGTGCCAGCAGTTTCTCGGGACTAGCAAACACAGATACGCAGTATTTT.

This chain uses TRBV2 with TRBJ2-7; 9 bases align to TRBD2. CDR1 SNHLY and CDR2 FYNNEI come from the germline V gene. V was pared by 3 bases and J by 3 bases, with 6 bases of the junction left unmatched. The CDR3 length is 15 residues. CDR3 region: CASSDMASGVYEQYF. In DNA, the CDR3 is TGTGCCAGCAGTGATATGGCTAGCGGGGTCTACGAGCAGTACTTC.

The rearrangement uses TRBV6-6 and TRBJ2-3, with D possibly being TRBD1 or TRBD2 (5 bases each). The CDR3 is 15 amino acids. Trimming stripped 5 bases from V and 4 bases from J, with 16 bases between. Germline V gives CDR1 MNHNY, CDR2 SVGAGI (reference sequence). The CDR3 DNA is TGTGCCAGCAGTCTTCCGGGACGGTCGGCAGATACGCAGTATTTT. It codes for CASSLPGRSADTQYF.

There are a few counts of this clonotype. The chain carries TRBV20-1 and TRBJ1-3; D remains unclear. CDR3 length equals 14 residues. V was cut by 7 bases and J by 0 bases, with 13 bases left in between. Germline CDR1 and CDR2: DFQATT and SNEGSKA (reference sequence). The CDR3 sequence is CSVADRGSGNTIYF. DNA of the CDR3: TGCAGTGTTGCTGACCGAGGCTCTGGAAACACCATATATTTT.

This clonotype was seen more than once but under ten times. The chain combines TRBV29-1 with TRBJ2-5; 8 bases map to TRBD1. Germline V gene data show CDR1 as SQVTM and CDR2 as ANQGSEA. This CDR3 is built from 13 residues. J was trimmed by 5 bases and V by 4 bases; bases with no gene match: 6. CDR3 protein: CSVVPGGFETQYF. The DNA for the CDR3 is TGCAGCGTTGTGCCAGGGGGCTTCGAGACCCAGTACTTC.